The 10 T cell receptor beta chains presented below share a single source sample, sequenced in a study of somatic mutations in cytotoxic T cells in rheumatoid arthritis. Sequencing used immunoSEQ multiplex PCR; TCRdb keeps in-frame clones, though not all of them. Counted here are fewer than 30,000 clones, roughly 69% occurring once; the ten biggest clones make up more than 7.5%. The sequencing input was CD8+ T cells sorted from blood. These receptors all come from a woman aged 18-30 years in good health.

The chain has TRBV27 and TRBJ1-6; D may be TRBD1 (5 bases). The CDR3 sequence is 18 residues long. Germline CDR1 is MNHEY and CDR2 is SMNVEV (reference sequence). Trimming left V 0 bases short and J 2 bases short, with 14 bases between. The CDR3 nucleotides read TGTGCCAGCAGTTTATCGATAGAGGGACTCACCTATAATTCACCCCTCCACTTT. Translating it yields CASSLSIEGLTYNSPLHF.

The chain couples TRBV2 to TRBJ2-1, with 9 nucleotides matching TRBD2. The V gene end was trimmed by 1 base and the J gene end by 10 bases; junction bases not matched to a gene: 14. This CDR3 comprises 17 residues. Germline CDR1 and CDR2: SNHLY and FYNNEI. The CDR3 here is CASSEDLTSGMSGEQFF. CDR3 DNA: TGTGCCAGCAGTGAAGACTTGACTAGCGGAATGTCCGGGGAGCAGTTCTTC.

The V and J genes are TRBV4-1 and TRBJ1-1, with no clear D. Per the germline V gene, CDR1 is MGHRA and CDR2 is YSYEKL. CDR3 length equals 15 residues. The germline V and J ends were trimmed by 3 bases and 0 bases, with 11 bases remaining between them. The DNA for the CDR3 is TGCGCCAGCAGCCATGGCTCCGCGATGAACACTGAAGCTTTCTTT. Its translation is CASSHGSAMNTEAFF.

This chain uses TRBV6-1 with TRBJ2-7; D is possibly TRBD2 (6 bases). The CDR3 length is 16 residues. The V end lost 2 bases, the J end lost 2 bases, and 16 bases lay between the germline ends. Germline CDR1 and CDR2: MNHNS and SASEGT. The CDR3 sequence: CASSEPIAGTPYEQYF. In DNA, the CDR3 is TGTGCCAGCAGTGAACCAATAGCCGGGACTCCCTACGAGCAGTACTTC.

This clone turned up a few times. This chain links TRBV1 with TRBJ1-5; the listed D gene, TRBD1, was not tested against the DNA. TRBV1 has pseudogene status. CDR3 length equals 14 residues. The chain's CDR3 is CTSSQIDKNQPQHF. CDR3 nucleotides: TGCACCAGCAGCCAAATTGACAAGAATCAGCCCCAGCATTTT.

As to this clone: At one of its ends the junction is not consistent with the germline gene, which may arise from a read error. The chain is built from TRBV7-9 and TRBJ1-5, with D possibly matching TRBD1 (5 bases). CDR1 and CDR2 from the germline V gene are SEHNR and FQNEAQ (reference sequence). The CDR3 runs to 15 residues. CDR3 DNA: TGTGCCAGCAGCTATGGGACCGGTGGCAACCAGCCCCAGCATTTT. Its translation is CASSYGTGGNQPQHF.

This clone was seen a handful of times. The CDR3 DNA follows: TGTGCCAGCAGTTTAAACGGGAGGGACACTGAAGCTTTCTTT. Protein sequence: CASSLNGRDTEAFF. The chain employs TRBV28 and TRBJ1-1, with unresolved D. This CDR3 has 14 residues. CDR1 is MDHEN, CDR2 SYDVKM, per germline. V lost 2 bases to trimming and J lost 3 bases, with 10 bases between them.

The CDR3 DNA reads TGTGCCAGCAGGCCGCGGGAGAGCTCCTACAATGAGCAGTTCTTC. This encodes CASRPRESSYNEQFF. The genes are TRBV6-1 and TRBJ2-1; 7 bases fit TRBD2. Per the germline V gene, CDR1 is MNHNS and CDR2 is SASEGT. V lost 6 bases to trimming and J lost 0 bases; unmatched junction nucleotides: 5. The CDR3 is 15 amino acids.

This clone turned up a few times. The chain links TRBV27 to TRBJ2-7; 8 positions match TRBD1. Germline CDR1 MNHEY, CDR2 SMNVEV (reference sequence). The CDR3 covers 15 residues. V lost 4 bases to trimming and J lost 5 bases; unmatched junction nucleotides: 10. CDR3 DNA sequence: TGTGCCAGCAGTTCTACAGGGGGACTTTCCCACGAGCAGTACTTC. The encoded protein is CASSSTGGLSHEQYF.

The gene calls are TRBV7-2 and TRBJ2-7; possibly TRBD2 for D (5 bases). CDR3 size: 14 residues. Germline loops: CDR1 SGHTA, CDR2 FQGNSA. V was clipped by 1 base and J by 3 bases, with 10 bases between them. The CDR3 nucleotides are TGTGCCAGCAGCTTAGAAGTAACTAGCTACGAGCAGTACTTC. Translation gives CASSLEVTSYEQYF.